Each of the 31 T cell receptor beta chains below was sequenced from the same sample in a study of cytomegalovirus exposure and HLA in healthy donors. The study ran its PCR with 60 Vbeta and 13 Jbeta primers. TCRdb's copy holds only in-frame clones and misses some; the assay was immunoSEQ multiplex PCR. The sample table sets out about 150,000 clones. Sequencing was performed on PBMCs. These receptors were obtained from a woman aged 50 to 60 in good health and CMV-seronegative.

The chain joins TRBV18 to TRBJ2-7; possible D gene TRBD2, 5 bases. This CDR3 is built from 14 residues. Per germline, CDR1 KGHSH and CDR2 LQKENI. Trimming shortened V by 0 bases and J by 6 bases, and 12 bases separated the two germline ends. The DNA for the CDR3 is TGTGCCAGCTCACCACCAGGGAGTGAGCGCGAGCAGTACTTC. Translation: CASSPPGSEREQYF.

The rearrangement joins TRBV28 to TRBJ1-6, with 8 bases matching TRBD1. V shed 3 bases and J 9 bases; nucleotides not matched to a gene: 16. Germline V gene lookup returns CDR1 MDHEN and CDR2 SYDVKM. The CDR3 loop spans 18 amino acids. CDR3: CASSFLRREGRGRSPLHF. The CDR3 nucleotides read TGTGCCAGCAGTTTCTTGAGGCGGGAAGGCAGGGGGCGTTCACCCCTCCACTTT.

The rearrangement links TRBV4-2 to TRBJ1-3, with D tentatively TRBD1 (6 bases). Germline loops: CDR1 LGHNA, CDR2 YNFKEQ. CDR3 length equals 15 residues. Between the trimmed V and J ends, which lost 4 bases and 4 bases, there was a span of 14 bases. For the CDR3, the DNA is TGTGCCAGCAGCCTAAACCGGGACATCGGAAACACCATATATTTT. It is translated as CASSLNRDIGNTIYF.

V usage is TRBV2 and J usage is TRBJ2-4; perhaps TRBD1 as D (6 bases). V shed 3 bases and J shed 0 bases, with 15 bases lying between them. The CDR3 totals 17 residues. Germline V CDR1 and CDR2: SNHLY, FYNNEI. CDR3 residues: CASSESRGRIAKNIQYF. CDR3 DNA: TGTGCCAGCAGTGAGAGCAGGGGCAGGATAGCCAAAAACATTCAGTACTTC.

The chain joins TRBV21-1 to TRBJ2-5; the table's D call TRBD2 went unverified against the DNA. TRBV21-1 is given as a pseudogene. This CDR3 is built from 15 residues. DNA for the CDR3: TGTGCCAGCAGGGAGGCGGGAGGCCTCCAAGAGACCCAGTACTTC. It yields the protein CASREAGGLQETQYF.

The chain uses TRBV5-1 and TRBJ2-3; the D is unclear. CDR3 length: 16 residues. With 0 bases removed from V and 0 bases from J, the gap between germline ends came to 11 bases. The V gene's germline CDR1 is SGHRS and CDR2 YFSETQ. CDR3 region: CASSLEHHASTDTQYF. CDR3 in DNA: TGCGCCAGCAGCTTGGAACATCATGCTAGCACAGATACGCAGTATTTT.

The chain carries TRBV15 and TRBJ1-1, with D uncertain. The ends were cut back, 0 bases at V and 7 bases at J, with 9 bases in the middle. This CDR3 has 13 amino acids. Germline assignment: CDR1 LNHNV and CDR2 YYDKDF (reference sequence). CDR3: CATSRDRTSEAFF. As DNA, the CDR3 is TGTGCCACCAGCAGAGATCGCACGAGTGAAGCTTTCTTT.

V gene TRBV18 combines with J gene TRBJ1-4; 9 nucleotides match TRBD1. This CDR3 has 14 amino acids. CDR1 is KGHSH and CDR2 is LQKENI in the germline V gene. J lost 8 bases, V lost 3 bases, and 4 bases had no gene match. The CDR3 coding sequence is TGTGCCAGCTCACCCGGGACAGGGAAGGAAAAACTGTTTTTT. This sequence encodes CASSPGTGKEKLFF.

The CDR3, as DNA: TGTGCCAGCAGTCCTATCCTCCCGACCCAGTACTTC. This sequence encodes CASSPILPTQYF. This chain uses TRBV28 with TRBJ2-5; no clear D. V was trimmed by 5 bases and J by 7 bases, leaving 11 bases between them. CDR1 MDHEN and CDR2 SYDVKM come from the germline V gene. This CDR3 has 12 residues.

The chain joins TRBV4-1 to TRBJ2-1; D not resolved. CDR3 length: 12 amino acids. The ends were cut back, 1 base at V and 10 bases at J, with 8 bases in the middle. Per germline, CDR1 MGHRA and CDR2 YSYEKL. CDR3 bases: TGCGCCAGCAGCCAAGGAAACGGGGAGCAGTTCTTC. Translating it yields CASSQGNGEQFF.

The gene calls are TRBV5-8 and TRBJ1-5; tentative D call: TRBD1 (5 bases). Germline CDR1 is SGHTS and CDR2 is YDEGEE. CDR3 size: 15 residues. The V end was cut by 0 bases, the J end by 5 bases, with 12 bases between. CDR3 protein: CASSLETVYDQPQHF. DNA for the CDR3: TGTGCCAGCAGCTTGGAGACAGTCTACGATCAGCCCCAGCATTTT.

The CDR3 is CASSLSQGSGGYTF. In nucleotides, the CDR3 is TGTGCCAGCAGCTTATCGCAGGGTTCCGGTGGCTACACCTTC. The chain joins TRBV7-2 to TRBJ1-2; D may be TRBD1 (5 bases). In germline, CDR1 is SGHTA, CDR2 FQGNSA. The CDR3 length is 14 residues. V dropped 2 bases and J dropped 7 bases, with 14 bases sitting between them.

The chain links TRBV6-6 to TRBJ1-4; TRBD1 matches 9 bases. V lost 7 bases and J lost 7; bases outside the gene matches: 7. Per germline, CDR1 MNHNY and CDR2 SVGAGI (reference sequence). The CDR3 has 14 amino acids. This CDR3 is CASNLRDRVEKLFF. DNA of the CDR3: TGTGCCAGCAACCTCCGGGACAGGGTTGAAAAACTGTTTTTT.

The J gene is TRBJ2-1, the V gene TRBV7-9, with 10 positions matching TRBD1. Germline CDR1 is SEHNR and CDR2 is FQNEAQ (reference sequence). The CDR3 has 16 residues. J was trimmed by 4 bases and V by 6 bases; bases with no gene match: 9. The CDR3 loop reads CASSPTTGQGYNEQFF. The DNA for the CDR3 is TGTGCCAGCAGTCCTACGACGGGACAGGGGTACAATGAGCAGTTCTTC.

V is TRBV18 and J is TRBJ1-1, with D possibly being TRBD1 (6 bases). This CDR3 has 14 residues. Looked up from germline, CDR1 is KGHSH and CDR2 is LQKENI. The ends were cut back, 3 bases at V and 4 bases at J, with 12 bases in the middle. In DNA form, the CDR3 reads TGTGCCAGCTCACCGGGGACAAAGGGCACTGAAGCTTTCTTT. Its translation: CASSPGTKGTEAFF.

J is TRBJ1-2 and V is TRBV5-6; possibly TRBD1 for D (5 bases). The CDR3 is 15 residues long. The V end was cut by 0 bases, the J end by 0 bases, with 9 bases between. CDR1 is SGHDT and CDR2 is YYEEEE in the germline V gene. The CDR3 region is CASSLAGHPNYGYTF. CDR3 coding DNA: TGTGCCAGCAGCTTGGCTGGACATCCTAACTATGGCTACACCTTC.

The chain uses TRBV7-8 and TRBJ1-2; D ambiguous. The V end was cut by 4 bases, the J end by 0 bases, with 6 bases between. The CDR3 loop spans 13 amino acids. In germline, CDR1 is SGHVS, CDR2 FQNEAQ. The CDR3: CASSYLANYGYTF. For the CDR3, the DNA is TGTGCCAGCAGCTATTTAGCTAACTATGGCTACACCTTC.

This chain joins TRBV4-2 and TRBJ2-7; no clear D gene. The CDR3 is 18 residues long. Trimming took 0 bases from V and 2 from J, leaving 20 bases between them. Germline V CDR1 and CDR2: LGHNA, YNFKEQ. The CDR3: CASSQDPTVVASPYEQYF. The CDR3 DNA sequence: TGTGCCAGCAGCCAAGATCCCACTGTAGTAGCAAGCCCCTACGAGCAGTACTTC.

The chain couples TRBV4-3 to TRBJ1-1; 8 bases are shared with TRBD1. V lost 4 bases to trimming and J lost 4 bases; unmatched junction nucleotides: 8. CDR1 and CDR2 from the germline V gene are LGHNA and YSLEER. This CDR3 has 15 amino acids. CDR3 DNA: TGCGCCAGCAGCCGAGATGAGACAGGGGTCACTGAAGCTTTCTTT. This encodes CASSRDETGVTEAFF.

The genes are TRBV19 and TRBJ1-1, with a tentative D call TRBD1 (6 bases). The CDR3 consists of 15 residues. Trimming took off 4 bases at V and 1 base at J, with 13 bases between the two ends. Germline-derived CDR1 and CDR2 are LNHDA and SQIVND (reference sequence). In DNA, the CDR3 is TGTGCCAGTAGTAAAGCTGGGACACCGAACACTGAAGCTTTCTTT. Residues: CASSKAGTPNTEAFF.

The CDR3 nucleotides read TGTGCCATCAGTGGGGGGGTAAGCACAGATACGCAGTATTTT. It translates to CAISGGVSTDTQYF. The chain is built from TRBV10-3 and TRBJ2-3; TRBD2 might be the D (6 bases). Germline values: CDR1 ENHRY, CDR2 SYGVKD. Trimming pared 4 bases from V and 0 bases from J, leaving 8 bases between. The length of the CDR3 is 14 residues.

The chain has TRBV6-5 and TRBJ2-1; 9 nucleotides align to TRBD1. J was trimmed by 3 bases and V by 6 bases; bases with no gene match: 6. This CDR3 spans 15 amino acids. Germline CDR1 reads MNHEY; CDR2 reads SVGAGI. The CDR3 protein is CASRMGQGFYNEQFF. DNA for the CDR3: TGTGCCAGCAGGATGGGACAGGGCTTCTACAATGAGCAGTTCTTC.

The gene calls are TRBV5-4 and TRBJ2-5; 10 bases line up with TRBD2. The V and J ends lost 0 bases and 3 bases, in that order; junction bases with no gene match: 5. The CDR3 length is 16 residues. Germline V gives CDR1 SGHNT, CDR2 YYREEE (reference sequence). The CDR3 nucleotides are TGTGCCAGCAGCTTGGCTATCCTAGCGGGAGAAGAGACCCAGTACTTC. This sequence encodes CASSLAILAGEETQYF.

The rearrangement joins TRBV5-1 to TRBJ2-3; D possibly corresponds to TRBD1 (5 bases). Germline lookup yields CDR1 SGHRS and CDR2 YFSETQ. Trimming pared 0 bases from V and 4 bases from J, leaving 9 bases between. The CDR3 runs 14 residues. The CDR3 DNA follows: TGCGCCAGCAGCTTGGGACAGTCGGCAGATACGCAGTATTTT. It yields the protein CASSLGQSADTQYF.

This sequence joins TRBV25-1 and TRBJ2-3; 13 nucleotides agree with TRBD2. This CDR3 spans 16 amino acids. Germline CDR1 reads MGHDK; CDR2 reads SYGVNS. V gave up 6 bases and J gave up 1 base; unmatched junction bases: 4. CDR3 region: CASRGGLAGGTDTQYF. The CDR3 coding sequence is TGTGCCAGCAGGGGTGGACTAGCGGGAGGCACAGATACGCAGTATTTT. Filled out from reference TRBV25-1 and TRBJ2-3, the complete variable domain reads EADIYQTPRYLVIGTGKKITLECSQTMGHDKMYWYQQDPGMELHLIHYSYGVNSTEKGDLSSESTVSRIRTEHFPLTLESARPSHTSQYLCASRGGLAGGTDTQYFGPGTRLTVL.

On this clone itself: At one of its ends the junction is not consistent with the germline gene, which may arise from a read error. The genes are TRBV4-3 and TRBJ1-2, with D possibly TRBD1 on 5 matching bases. This CDR3 comprises 14 residues. Germline V lookup: CDR1 LGHNA, CDR2 YSLEER. The CDR3 DNA is TGCGCCAGCAGCCAAGAGGGGACTAACTATGGCTACTCCTTC. The encoded protein is CASSQEGTNYGYSF.

The CDR3 reads CASSSSWGRDNEQFF. The CDR3 DNA follows: TGTGCCAGCAGCTCCTCCTGGGGCAGAGACAATGAGCAGTTCTTC. The V call is TRBV7-6, the J call TRBJ2-1; the D gene is possibly TRBD1 (5 bases). There are 15 residues in the CDR3. Germline lookup yields CDR1 SGHVS and CDR2 FNYEAQ. The V end was cut by 4 bases, the J end by 5 bases, with 15 bases between.

V gene TRBV7-9 combines with J gene TRBJ2-1, with D perhaps matching TRBD1 (5 bases). The germline V and J ends were trimmed by 5 bases and 8 bases, with 19 bases remaining between them. Germline values: CDR1 SEHNR, CDR2 FQNEAQ (reference sequence). CDR3 length equals 15 residues. CDR3 residues: CASSRFSGYVDEQFF. As DNA, the CDR3 is TGTGCCAGCAGCCGGTTTTCAGGGTACGTCGATGAGCAGTTCTTC.

In nucleotides, the CDR3 is TGCGCCAGCAGCCTACACGGACTAGCGGATCAAGAGACCCAGTACTTC. It codes for CASSLHGLADQETQYF. V and J are TRBV5-1 and TRBJ2-5, with 10 bases identical to TRBD2. The germline V gene encodes CDR1 SGHRS and CDR2 YFSETQ. V lost 4 bases, J lost 2 bases, and 8 bases stayed unmatched. CDR3 length: 16 residues.

The V gene is TRBV9, the J gene TRBJ2-1; D is unclear. The CDR3 length is 13 residues. Germline-derived CDR1 and CDR2 are SGDLS and YYNGEE. Trimming removed 3 bases from V and 5 bases from J, with 9 bases in between. DNA for the CDR3: TGTGCCAGCAGCGCCTCCCTAGACAATGAGCAGTTCTTC. This encodes CASSASLDNEQFF.

This chain joins TRBV5-1 and TRBJ2-7; 8 bases map to TRBD2. Losses at the gene ends were 4 bases for V and 4 bases for J; bases not matched to a gene: 4. Germline CDR1 reads SGHRS; CDR2 reads YFSETQ. This CDR3 has 13 amino acids. The CDR3 sequence is CASSGSGSYEQYF. Written as DNA, the CDR3 is TGCGCCAGCAGCGGCAGCGGGAGTTACGAGCAGTACTTC.